This T cell receptor (beta chain) was sequenced in a study of Ad26.COV2.S vaccination and SARS-CoV-2 variants. The CDR3 sequence is 11 residues long. V lost 8 bases and J lost 5, with 7 bases in between. Germline V gene lookup returns CDR1 SGHTA and CDR2 FQGNSA. Treatment here: some 20 received Ad26.COV2.S at low or high dose, single or two shots; about five received placebo; per-sample allocation not given. It was on day 63 after the first vaccine or placebo injection that samples were taken. Some clones are missing from TCRdb's copy, which holds only in-frame ones; the method was immunoSEQ multiplex PCR. The sample yields 300,000 to 400,000 clones, 70% to 90% seen once.

The material was peripheral blood, obtained in a trial of Ad26.COV2.S vaccine versus placebo. J is TRBJ2-1 and V is TRBV7-2; the D is unclear. The receptor comes from a person aged 18-60 years who received the Ad26.COV2.S COVID-19 vaccine or a placebo. The CDR3 coding sequence is TGTGCCAGCGGAGTTCACAATGAGCAGTTCTTC. Its translation is CASGVHNEQFF.